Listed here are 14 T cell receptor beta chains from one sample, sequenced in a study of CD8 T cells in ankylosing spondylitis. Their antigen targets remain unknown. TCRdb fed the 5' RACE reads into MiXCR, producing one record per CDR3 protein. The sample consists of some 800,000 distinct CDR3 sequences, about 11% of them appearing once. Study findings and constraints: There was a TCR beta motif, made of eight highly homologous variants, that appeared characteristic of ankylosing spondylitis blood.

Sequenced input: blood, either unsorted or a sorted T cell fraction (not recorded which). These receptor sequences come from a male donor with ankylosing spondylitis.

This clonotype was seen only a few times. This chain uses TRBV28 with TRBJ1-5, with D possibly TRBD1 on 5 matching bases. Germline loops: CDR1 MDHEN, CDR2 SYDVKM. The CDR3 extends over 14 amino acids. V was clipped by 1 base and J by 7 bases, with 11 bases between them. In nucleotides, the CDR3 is TGTGCCAGCAGTTTATCGTCGGGACGCCAGCCCCAGCATTTT. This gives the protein CASSLSSGRQPQHF.

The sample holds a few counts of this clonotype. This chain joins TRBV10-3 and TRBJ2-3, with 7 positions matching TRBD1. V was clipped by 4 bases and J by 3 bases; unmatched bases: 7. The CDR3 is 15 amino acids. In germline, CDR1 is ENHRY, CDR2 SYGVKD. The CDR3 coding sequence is TGTGCCATCAGTGTTTTCAGGGGGAAGACAGATACGCAGTATTTT. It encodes CAISVFRGKTDTQYF.

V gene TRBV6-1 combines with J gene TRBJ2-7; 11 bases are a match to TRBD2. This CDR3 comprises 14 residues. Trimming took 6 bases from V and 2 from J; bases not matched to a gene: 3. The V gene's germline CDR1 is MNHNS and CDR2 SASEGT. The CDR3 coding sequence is TGTGCCAGCAGGATAGCGGGAGGGCCCTACGAGCAGTACTTC. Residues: CASRIAGGPYEQYF.

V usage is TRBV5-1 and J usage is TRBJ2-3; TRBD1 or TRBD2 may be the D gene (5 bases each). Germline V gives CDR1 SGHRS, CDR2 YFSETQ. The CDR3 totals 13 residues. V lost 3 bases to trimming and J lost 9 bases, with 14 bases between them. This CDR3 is CASSSTGDRTQYF. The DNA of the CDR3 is TGCGCCAGCAGCTCAACCGGGGACCGGACGCAGTATTTT. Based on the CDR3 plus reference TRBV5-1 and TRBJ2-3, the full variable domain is KAGVTQTPRYLIKTRGQQVTLSCSPISGHRSVSWYQQTPGQGLQFLFEYFSETQRNKGNFPGRFSGRQFSNSRSEMNVSTLELGDSALYLCASSSTGDRTQYFGPGTRLTVL.

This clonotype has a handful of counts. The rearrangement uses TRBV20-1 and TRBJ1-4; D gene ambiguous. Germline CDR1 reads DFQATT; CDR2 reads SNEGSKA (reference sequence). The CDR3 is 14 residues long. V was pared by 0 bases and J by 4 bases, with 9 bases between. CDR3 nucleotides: TGCAGTGCTAGAGATGTCTCGGGTAATGAAAAACTGTTTTTT. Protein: CSARDVSGNEKLFF.

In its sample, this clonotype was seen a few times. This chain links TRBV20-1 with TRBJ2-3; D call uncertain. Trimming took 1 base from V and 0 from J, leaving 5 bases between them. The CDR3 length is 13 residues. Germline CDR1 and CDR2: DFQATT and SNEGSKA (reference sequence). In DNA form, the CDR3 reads TGCAGTGCTAGAGGCATTAGCACAGATACGCAGTATTTT. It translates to CSARGISTDTQYF.

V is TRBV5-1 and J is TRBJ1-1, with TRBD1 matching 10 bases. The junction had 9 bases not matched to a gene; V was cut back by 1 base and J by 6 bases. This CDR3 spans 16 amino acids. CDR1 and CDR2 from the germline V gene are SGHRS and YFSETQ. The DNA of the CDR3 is TGCGCCAGCAGCTTGCTTGGAGGGACAGGGGCCCCTGAAGCTTTCTTT. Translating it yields CASSLLGGTGAPEAFF.

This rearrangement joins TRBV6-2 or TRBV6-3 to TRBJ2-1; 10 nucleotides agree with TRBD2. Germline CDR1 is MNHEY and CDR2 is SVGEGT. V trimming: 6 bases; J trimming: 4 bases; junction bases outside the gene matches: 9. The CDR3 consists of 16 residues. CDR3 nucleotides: TGTGCCAGCAGCTTTTTGGGACTAGCGAATTACAATGAGCAGTTCTTC. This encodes CASSFLGLANYNEQFF.

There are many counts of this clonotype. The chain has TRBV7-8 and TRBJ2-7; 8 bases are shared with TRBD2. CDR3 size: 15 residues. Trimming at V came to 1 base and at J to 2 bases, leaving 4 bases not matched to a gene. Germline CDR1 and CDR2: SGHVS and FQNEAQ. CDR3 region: CASSLEAGATYEQYF. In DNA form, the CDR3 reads TGTGCCAGCAGCTTAGAAGCGGGAGCCACCTACGAGCAGTACTTC.

The DNA of the CDR3 is TGTGCCAGCAGCCCGCTAATAGCCAAAAACATTCAGTACTTC. Translated: CASSPLIAKNIQYF. This chain connects TRBV7-2 to TRBJ2-4; D ambiguous. V lost 5 bases and J lost 0, with 8 bases in between. The CDR3 has 14 amino acids. Germline V gene data show CDR1 as SGHTA and CDR2 as FQGNSA.

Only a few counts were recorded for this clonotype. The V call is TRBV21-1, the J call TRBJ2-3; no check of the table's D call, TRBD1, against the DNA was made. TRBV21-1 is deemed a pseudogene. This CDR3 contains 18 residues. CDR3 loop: CASSKGGTFTFSTDTQYF. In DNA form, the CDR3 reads TGTGCCAGCAGCAAAGGCGGGACCTTTACTTTTAGCACAGATACGCAGTATTTT.

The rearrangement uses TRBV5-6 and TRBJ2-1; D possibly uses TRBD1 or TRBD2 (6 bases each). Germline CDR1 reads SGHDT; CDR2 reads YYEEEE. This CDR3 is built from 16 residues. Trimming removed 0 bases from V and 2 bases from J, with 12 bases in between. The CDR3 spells CASSLGIGGPYNEQFF. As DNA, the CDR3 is TGTGCCAGCAGCTTGGGGATTGGGGGGCCCTACAATGAGCAGTTCTTC.

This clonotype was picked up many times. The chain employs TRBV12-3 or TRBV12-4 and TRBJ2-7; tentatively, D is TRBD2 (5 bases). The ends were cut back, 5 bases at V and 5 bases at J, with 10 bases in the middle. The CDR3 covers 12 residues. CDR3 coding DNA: TGTGCCAGCAGTGAACTCGGGGACGAGCAGTACTTC. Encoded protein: CASSELGDEQYF.

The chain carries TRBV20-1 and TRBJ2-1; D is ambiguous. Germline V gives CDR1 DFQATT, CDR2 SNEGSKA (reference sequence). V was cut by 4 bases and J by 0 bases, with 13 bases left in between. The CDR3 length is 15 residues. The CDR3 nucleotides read TGCAGTGCTATCCTACATCAAAGCTCCTACAATGAGCAGTTCTTC. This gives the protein CSAILHQSSYNEQFF.